The T cell receptor beta chain described here comes from a study of cytomegalovirus exposure and HLA in healthy donors (dated by TCRdb to about 2017). Looking at the study overall: According to an earlier analysis of 450 to 650 of the donors, some 180 million T cells yielded roughly 110 million unique TCR beta sequences and about 300 Gb of sequence data. An early release covering roughly 600 HLA-typed donors comprised approximately 300 gigabases of sequencing data and 85 million to 100 million unique TCR sequences. Among the approximately 400 genotyped donors, around 79% belonged to the genetic ancestry cluster associated with self-reported Caucasian donors. The aim of the study was to test whether cataloging public T cell receptors could identify signatures of past pathogen exposure. The study used immunosequencing to profile the T cell repertoires of some 600 subjects and linked those repertoires to cytomegalovirus serostatus. Along with the 666-subject first cohort, a separate validation cohort of over a hundred different subjects was used. To predict cytomegalovirus infection status, the study combined high-throughput TCR immunosequencing, statistical association of individual TCRs with disease status, and machine learning. In a later analysis, previously published TCR beta repertoires from about 670 donors were re-analyzed and high-resolution HLA genotyping was added so that TCR occurrence patterns could be studied. The later analysis used no new phenotypic data to find candidate immune exposures, relying instead on TCR beta sequences and their occurrence across donors. In an earlier analysis of more than 550 of the donors, high-throughput TCR beta sequencing was used to judge whether each TCR beta V gene segment behaved as functional or pseudogenic. Donor age, sex, ethnicity and CMV serostatus were collected together with the repertoire data. In a later genetic analysis, genome-wide SNP genotypes for about three fifths of the roughly 670 donors were used, and that subset was treated as a discovery cohort. Every repertoire in the discovery cohort had been generated on one and the same sequencing platform. Class I and class II HLA loci were covered by the typing at four-digit resolution. The number of donors typed differed by locus, with about 629-640 for A, B, C, DRB1 and DQB1, roughly 520 for DQA1, approximately 570 for DPA1, and approximately 470 for DPB1. Five DR-DQ haplotypes were handled as single units for association and clustering because linkage in the cohort was strong. Among almost 400 genotyped donors of the cohort, an average of 235,054 unique TCR beta nucleotide sequences were sequenced per donor, about a sixth of them non-productive.

Study-wide findings and limitations: HLA typing was unavailable for some donors at each locus, so association tests used only the typed subset. Most TCR sequences were observed very rarely across donors, whereas some public TCRs were present in many individuals. A later analysis associated about 17,000 TCR beta sequences with specific HLA alleles at a false discovery rate of 0.05. Most CMV-associated TCR beta chains appeared to be HLA-restricted in a later analysis, and the HLA associations seemed to be driven largely by CMV exposure. In vitro tests confirmed that a few of the cytomegalovirus-associated TCR beta chains recognize cytomegalovirus antigens. In a later genetic analysis, a missense DCLRE1C variant was associated with V-gene and J-gene trimming of TCR beta chains, and the association was replicated in an independent cohort. Because counts were too low, approximately 15 rarely observed V segments, including chromosome 9 orphons, were excluded from the earlier analysis of 500 to 700 of the donors. Assigning TCR associations to individual alleles was difficult when HLA alleles, especially DR and DQ, strongly co-occurred. A later analysis reported that several top co-occurrence clusters appeared linked to parvovirus B19, influenza, CMV and Epstein-Barr virus. According to a later analysis, TCR association rates differed among HLA loci, with DRB1 alleles showing the most associated TCRs and HLA-C alleles showing the fewest. In an earlier analysis of fewer than 700 of the donors, most TCR beta V segments appeared in productive rearrangements about 87% or about 30% of the time, broadly matching IMGT annotations. Sequencing depth was assumed to be roughly uniform across donors in the presence/absence analyses, though that assumption may not hold. Linkage disequilibrium might explain the correlated functional status among segregating V segments, but an unknown experimental factor could not be ruled out. The authors suggested that the approach could potentially be generalized to other disease states and immunological phenotypes. Some IMGT-functional V segments, including TRBV6-2 and TRBV6-3, could not be told apart with the 87-base-pair reads, so those segments were excluded. In the study, some 180 TCR beta chains were listed as associated with cytomegalovirus. According to a later genetic analysis, donors in an Asian-associated ancestry cluster had fewer N-insertions in productive TCRs than the approximately 690-donor mean. The sequencing pipeline was judged likely to have produced a cluster of highly shared sequence variants as a technical artifact. A later analysis found that HLA-associated TCR beta chains were more clonally expanded and had lower generation probabilities than equally common non-associated chains. The cohort was sequenced for TCR beta chains only, and without alpha or paired-chain data the features that could be detected were limited. CMV serostatus was the only immune exposure information available for the cohort. The classifier was reported to diagnose cytomegalovirus status with high specificity and sensitivity in both the original and validation cohorts. A further reported finding was that TCR beta sequences accurately predicted the HLA-A and HLA-B alleles for most subjects in the first cohort.

The library was prepared using the immunoSEQ multiplex PCR assay. A mixture of 60 forward primers for TCR Vbeta segments and 13 reverse primers for TCR Jbeta segments was used in the multiplex PCR. The CDR3 region of rearranged TCR beta genes was amplified from genomic DNA by a multiplex PCR assay. Amplified TCR beta libraries were sequenced as 87-base-pair reads on the Illumina HiSeq System. As for the authors' bioinformatics: In a later analysis, some 80 million unique TCR beta chains were counted across the roughly 610 repertoires, and about 10 million of these chains were shared by at least two donors. To remove PCR and sequencing errors, raw reads were error-corrected and collapsed into unique sequences using a nearest-neighbor algorithm that merged closely related sequences. To assign V, D and J gene segments, CDR3 sequences were aligned to IMGT reference sequences. Each retained sequence needed at least a six-nucleotide match to both a V gene segment and a J gene segment. A rearrangement counted as productive if the CDR3 had no stop codons and remained in frame with V and J, and every other rearrangement counted as non-productive. Following IMGT convention, CDR3 was defined as the stretch from the second conserved V-encoded cysteine up to the conserved J-encoded phenylalanine. The earlier analysis of about 590 of the donors excluded sequences that lacked an unambiguous match to a single V gene segment. In an earlier analysis of 587 of the donors, V segments were called functional above 56.7% productive rearrangements and were called segregating when the between-donor standard deviation exceeded 5%. A statistical classification framework was built to diagnose cytomegalovirus status from the catalog of TCR beta chain sequences. V and J gene assignment, in a later analysis, came from comparing TCR nucleotide sequences with IMGT/GENE-DB human TR gene sequences. The TCRdist pipeline was used in a later analysis to assign CDR3 sequences and most-parsimonious VDJ recombination scenarios. In a later analysis, each TCR beta chain was defined by its CDR3 amino acid sequence together with its V-gene family, and reads without a unique V-gene family were excluded. In a later analysis, fewer than 650 highly shared, low-generation-probability nucleotide sequences were removed to address suspected cross-contamination and a sequencing artifact. For each public chain, a later analysis derived a clonal expansion index from normalized ranks of inferred template counts within each repertoire. A later analysis computed generation probabilities with a VDJ recombination model fitted to out-of-frame rearrangements, and checked the results against IGoR. In a later analysis, TCR-TCR, TCR-HLA and TCR-CMV co-occurrence was scored with hypergeometric tests, and a repertoire-size bias correction was applied to TCR pairs. To estimate false discovery rates, a later analysis permuted the HLA or CMV assignments 20 times. A later analysis grouped co-occurring TCRs with DBSCAN, adding TCRdist sequence similarity when clustering within HLA-allele-positive subsets. Repertoires with fewer than 30,000 or more than 120,000 public chains, plus five repertoires with anomalous nucleotide sharing, were excluded from co-occurrence clustering. TCRdb stores this immuneACCESS table with in-frame sequences only. Part of the clones is absent; in the studies checked, under half of the shortfall reflects unresolved V genes, and no reason is known for the rest. The V and J calls and the clone size are those of that table, but D and trimming were determined from the DNA. The sample contains about 90,000 clones, roughly four fifths of them found a single time. The ten biggest clones cover over 0.5% of the sample.

Ends trimmed: V by 6 bases, J by 10 bases; bases unmatched to a gene: 5. The CDR3 spans 13 residues, from the cysteine through the phenylalanine. Only CDR3 DNA remains: 39 bases, in frame from the first base. Via the germline V gene, CDR1 is SNHLY and CDR2 FYNNEI. Remarks on this clone: The antigen this receptor binds is unknown. Base qualities are not at hand, and no much larger clone is one base apart.

The cohort was made up of 500 to 850 healthy bone marrow donors. Cohort members were all nominally healthy when sampled, although unrecorded immune exposures were likely present. The donor tested CMV seronegative and was one of the 352 seronegative cohort members. A peripheral blood sample was provided by each donor, and peripheral blood mononuclear cells were used for TCR beta sequencing. The Qiagen DNeasy Blood Extraction Kit was used to extract genomic DNA from the blood cell samples. The sequenced sample consisted of PBMCs. The chain links TRBV2 with TRBJ1-6; TRBD1 agrees with 8 junctional bases. This clonotype originated in a man younger than 45 in good health and CMV-seronegative. The DNA is as follows: TGTGCCAGCAGAGGAGACAGGGGCTCACCCCTCCACTTT. This codes for CASRGDRGSPLHF.